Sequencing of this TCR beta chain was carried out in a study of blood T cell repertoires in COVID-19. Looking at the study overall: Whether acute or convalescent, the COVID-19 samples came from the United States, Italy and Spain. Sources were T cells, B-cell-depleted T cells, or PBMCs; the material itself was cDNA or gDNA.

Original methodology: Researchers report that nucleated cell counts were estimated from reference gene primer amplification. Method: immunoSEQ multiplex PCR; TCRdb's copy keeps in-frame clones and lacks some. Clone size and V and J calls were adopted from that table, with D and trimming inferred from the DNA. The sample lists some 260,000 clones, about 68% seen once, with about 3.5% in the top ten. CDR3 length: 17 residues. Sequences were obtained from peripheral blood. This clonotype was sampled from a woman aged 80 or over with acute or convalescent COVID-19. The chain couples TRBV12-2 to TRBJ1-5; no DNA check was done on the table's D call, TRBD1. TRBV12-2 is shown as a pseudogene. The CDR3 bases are TGTGCAAGTCGCTTAAACAGGGGGAAAGAGGGCAATCAGCCCCAGCATTTT. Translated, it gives CASRLNRGKEGNQPQHF.